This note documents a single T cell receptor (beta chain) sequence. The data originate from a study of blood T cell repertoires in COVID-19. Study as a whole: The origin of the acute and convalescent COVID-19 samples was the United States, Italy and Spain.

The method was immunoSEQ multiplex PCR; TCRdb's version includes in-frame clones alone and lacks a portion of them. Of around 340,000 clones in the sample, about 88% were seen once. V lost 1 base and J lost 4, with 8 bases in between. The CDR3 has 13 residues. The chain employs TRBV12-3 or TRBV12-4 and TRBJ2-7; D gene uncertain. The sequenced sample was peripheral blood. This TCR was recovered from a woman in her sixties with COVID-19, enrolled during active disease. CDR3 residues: CASSLGLRYEQYF. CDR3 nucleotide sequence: TGTGCCAGCAGTTTAGGACTGCGGTACGAGCAGTACTTC.